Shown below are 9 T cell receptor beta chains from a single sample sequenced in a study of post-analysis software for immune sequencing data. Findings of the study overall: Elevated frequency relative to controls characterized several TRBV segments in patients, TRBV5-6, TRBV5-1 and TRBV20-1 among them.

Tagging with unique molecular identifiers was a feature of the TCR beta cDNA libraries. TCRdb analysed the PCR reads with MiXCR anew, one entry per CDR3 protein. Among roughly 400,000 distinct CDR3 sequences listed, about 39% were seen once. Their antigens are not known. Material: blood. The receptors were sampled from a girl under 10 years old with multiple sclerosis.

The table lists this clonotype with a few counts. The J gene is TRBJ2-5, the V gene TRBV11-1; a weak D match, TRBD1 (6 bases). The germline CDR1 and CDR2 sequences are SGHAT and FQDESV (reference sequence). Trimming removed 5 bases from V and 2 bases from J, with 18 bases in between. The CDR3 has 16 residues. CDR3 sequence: CASSPTRTAGQETQYF. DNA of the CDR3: TGTGCCAGCAGCCCAACCCGGACAGCAGGACAAGAGACCCAGTACTTC.

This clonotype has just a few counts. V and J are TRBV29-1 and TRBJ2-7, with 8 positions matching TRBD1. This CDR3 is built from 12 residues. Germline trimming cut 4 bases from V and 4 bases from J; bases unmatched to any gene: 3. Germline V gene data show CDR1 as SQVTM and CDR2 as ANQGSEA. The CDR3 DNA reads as TGCAGCGTTGTGGACAGGGAGTACGAGCAGTACTTC. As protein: CSVVDREYEQYF.

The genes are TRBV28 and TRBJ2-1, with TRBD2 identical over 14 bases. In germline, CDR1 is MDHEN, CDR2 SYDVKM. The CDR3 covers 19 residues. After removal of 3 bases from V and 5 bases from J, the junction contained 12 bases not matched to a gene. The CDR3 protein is CASSFNPGLAGVGDNEQFF. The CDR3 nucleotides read TGTGCCAGCAGTTTTAATCCGGGACTAGCGGGAGTGGGGGACAATGAGCAGTTCTTC.

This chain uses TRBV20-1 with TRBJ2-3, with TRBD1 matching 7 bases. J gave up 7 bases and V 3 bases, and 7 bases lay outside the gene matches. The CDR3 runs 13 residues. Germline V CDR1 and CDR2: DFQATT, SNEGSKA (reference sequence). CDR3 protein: CSARETGYYTQYF. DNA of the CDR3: TGCAGTGCTAGGGAGACAGGGTACTATACGCAGTATTTT.

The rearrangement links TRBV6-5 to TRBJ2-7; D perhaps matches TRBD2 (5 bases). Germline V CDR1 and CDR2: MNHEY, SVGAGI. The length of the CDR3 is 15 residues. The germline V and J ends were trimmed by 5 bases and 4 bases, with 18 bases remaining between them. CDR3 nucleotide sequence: TGTGCCAGCAGTAAGCCTAGCCCCGTTAGGTACGAGCAGTACTTC. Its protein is CASSKPSPVRYEQYF.

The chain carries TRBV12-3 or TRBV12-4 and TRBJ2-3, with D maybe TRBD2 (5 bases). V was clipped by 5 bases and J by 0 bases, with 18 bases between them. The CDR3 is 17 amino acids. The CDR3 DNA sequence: TGTGCCAGCAGTCCCACCCCGGGGTCAGCAAGCACAGATACGCAGTATTTT. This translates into CASSPTPGSASTDTQYF.

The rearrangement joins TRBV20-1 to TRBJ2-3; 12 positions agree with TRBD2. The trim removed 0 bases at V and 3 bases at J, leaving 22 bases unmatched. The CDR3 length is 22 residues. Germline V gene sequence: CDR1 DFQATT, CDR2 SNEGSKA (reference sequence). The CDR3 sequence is CSAREEAQLRLAGDLRTDTQYF. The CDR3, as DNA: TGCAGTGCTAGAGAGGAGGCCCAACTCAGACTAGCGGGAGATTTAAGGACAGATACGCAGTATTTT.

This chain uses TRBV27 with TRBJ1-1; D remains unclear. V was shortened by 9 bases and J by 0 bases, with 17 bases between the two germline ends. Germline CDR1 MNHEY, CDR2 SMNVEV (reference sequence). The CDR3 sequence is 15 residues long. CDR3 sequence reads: CASSARIQMNTEAFF. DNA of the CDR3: TGTGCCAGTTCGGCCCGGATACAGATGAACACTGAAGCTTTCTTT.

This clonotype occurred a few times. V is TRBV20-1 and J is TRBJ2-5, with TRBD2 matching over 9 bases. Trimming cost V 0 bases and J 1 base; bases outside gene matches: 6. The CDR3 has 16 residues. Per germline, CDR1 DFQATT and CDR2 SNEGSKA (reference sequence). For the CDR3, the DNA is TGCAGTGCTAGAGACCTTAGACTAGCGGTCCAAGAGACCCAGTACTTC. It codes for CSARDLRLAVQETQYF.